A single TCR beta chain is shown here with its context. The target antigen is unknown. These data come from a study of OX40 agonist ivuxolimab in advanced cancers. About the research overall: Mean age 60 years, range roughly 20 to 85; approximately 83% male.

There are 14 residues in the CDR3. CDR1 and CDR2 (germline): MNHNS, SASEGT. After removal of 6 bases from V and 6 bases from J, the junction contained 4 bases not matched to a gene. Sequencing used immunoSEQ multiplex PCR; TCRdb keeps in-frame clones, though not all of them. Of roughly 97,000 clones in the sample, 70% to 90% are singletons; the top ten hold 0.79%. Broader study findings: Average numbers of expanded clones were greater in CD8+ T cells than in CD4+.

Sequenced material: CD4+ or CD8+ T cells sorted from blood, taken in a trial of the OX40 agonist ivuxolimab. This sequence originates from an adult with an advanced solid tumor such as melanoma, head and neck, liver or kidney cancer. This sequence joins TRBV6-1 and TRBJ1-5; 11 bases agree with TRBD1. The CDR3 nucleotides read TGTGCCAGCAGGGGACAGGGGGGTTCTCAGCCCCAGCATTTT. Its protein is CASRGQGGSQPQHF.